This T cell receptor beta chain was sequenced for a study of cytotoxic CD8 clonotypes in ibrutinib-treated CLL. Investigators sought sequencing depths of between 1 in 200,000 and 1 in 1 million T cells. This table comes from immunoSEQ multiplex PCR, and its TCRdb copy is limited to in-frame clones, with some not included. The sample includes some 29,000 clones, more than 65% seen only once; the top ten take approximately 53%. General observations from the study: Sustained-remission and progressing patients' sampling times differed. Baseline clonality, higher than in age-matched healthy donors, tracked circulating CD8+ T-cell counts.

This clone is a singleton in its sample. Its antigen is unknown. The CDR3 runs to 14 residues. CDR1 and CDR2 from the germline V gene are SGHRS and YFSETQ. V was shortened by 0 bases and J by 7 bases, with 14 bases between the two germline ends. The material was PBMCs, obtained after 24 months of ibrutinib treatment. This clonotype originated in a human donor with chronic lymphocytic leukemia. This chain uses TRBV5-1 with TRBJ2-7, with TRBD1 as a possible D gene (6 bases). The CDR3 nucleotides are TGCGCCAGCAGCTTGGGGGGGACACAGAGGGAGCAGTACTTC. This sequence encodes CASSLGGTQREQYF.